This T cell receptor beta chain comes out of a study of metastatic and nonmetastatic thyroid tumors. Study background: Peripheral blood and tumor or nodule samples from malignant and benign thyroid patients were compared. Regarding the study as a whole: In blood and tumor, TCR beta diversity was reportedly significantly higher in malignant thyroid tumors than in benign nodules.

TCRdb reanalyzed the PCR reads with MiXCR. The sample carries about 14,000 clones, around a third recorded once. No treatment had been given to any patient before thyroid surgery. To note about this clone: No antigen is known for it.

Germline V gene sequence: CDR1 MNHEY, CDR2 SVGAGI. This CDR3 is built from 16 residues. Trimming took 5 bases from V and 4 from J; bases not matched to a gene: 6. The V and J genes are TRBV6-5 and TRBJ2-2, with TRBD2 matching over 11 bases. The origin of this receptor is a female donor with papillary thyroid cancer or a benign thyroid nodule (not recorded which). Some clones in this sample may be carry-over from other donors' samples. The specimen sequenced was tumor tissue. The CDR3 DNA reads TGTGCCAGCAGTCACAAAGGACTAGCGGGCACCGGGGAGCTGTTTTTT. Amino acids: CASSHKGLAGTGELFF.